Below are 28 T cell receptor beta chains sequenced from a single sample in a study of cytomegalovirus exposure and HLA in healthy donors. Primers included in the PCR were 60 Vbeta and 13 Jbeta primers. Sequencing used immunoSEQ multiplex PCR; TCRdb keeps in-frame clones, though not all of them. The sample shows around 29,000 clones, about 66% of them seen only once. The sequenced sample was PBMCs. The receptors come from a male donor in good health and CMV-seropositive.

The chain carries TRBV19 and TRBJ1-1; 7 bases agree with TRBD1. V was pared by 5 bases and J by 6 bases, with 6 bases of the junction left unmatched. The CDR3 length is 13 residues. Germline CDR1 is LNHDA and CDR2 is SQIVND (reference sequence). The CDR3 DNA reads as TGTGCCAGTAGTCTTACAGGGGAGGCTGAAGCTTTCTTT. Its translation is CASSLTGEAEAFF.

In the case of this clone: In the same sample, other DNA sequences code for this CDR3. The chain has TRBV5-6 and TRBJ1-5; D gene uncertain. With 4 bases removed from V and 1 base from J, the gap between germline ends came to 9 bases. CDR1 is SGHDT, CDR2 YYEEEE, per germline. This CDR3 region has 14 residues. The CDR3 DNA reads as TGTGCCAGCAGCCGGACTGGAAGCAATCAGCCCCAGCATTTT. Residues: CASSRTGSNQPQHF.

The V and J genes are TRBV6-4 and TRBJ2-3, with TRBD2 matching over 8 bases. V lost 3 bases and J lost 4; bases outside the gene matches: 9. The CDR3 runs to 16 residues. Germline V gene sequence: CDR1 MRHNA, CDR2 SNTAGT. Written as DNA, the CDR3 is TGTGCCAGCAGTGAGGGCAGCGGGAGTTCTTCAGATACGCAGTATTTT. Residues: CASSEGSGSSSDTQYF.

V usage is TRBV6-1 and J usage is TRBJ2-5; TRBD2 aligns across 12 bases. CDR3 length equals 15 residues. CDR1 is MNHNS, CDR2 SASEGT, per germline. The J segment lost 2 bases and the V segment lost 4 bases, leaving 2 bases of the junction unmatched. The CDR3 DNA follows: TGTGCCAGCAGTGGGCTAGCGGGGGGGCAAGAGACCCAGTACTTC. Translated, it gives CASSGLAGGQETQYF.

The V gene is TRBV4-1, the J gene TRBJ2-1, with 10 bases lining up with TRBD2. The junction had 11 bases not matched to a gene; V was cut back by 0 bases and J by 0 bases. The CDR3 sequence is 20 residues long. Germline V gene sequence: CDR1 MGHRA, CDR2 YSYEKL. CDR3 region: CASSQEVAGIAGGSYNEQFF. CDR3 DNA sequence: TGCGCCAGCAGCCAAGAGGTGGCCGGGATAGCGGGGGGCTCCTACAATGAGCAGTTCTTC.

This clone appeared many times. The V call is TRBV30, the J call TRBJ2-3; D is possibly TRBD1 (6 bases). Germline lookup yields CDR1 GTSNPN and CDR2 SVGIG (reference sequence). The CDR3 has 17 amino acids. V lost 0 bases and J 0 bases, leaving 16 bases between the germline ends. The CDR3 nucleotides read TGTGCCTGGAGTGTTCCTTGGGGGCGGGCCAGCACAGATACGCAGTATTTT. It codes for CAWSVPWGRASTDTQYF.

V is TRBV7-9 and J is TRBJ1-1; 10 bases are shared with TRBD1. Germline-derived CDR1 and CDR2 are SEHNR and FQNEAQ (reference sequence). The CDR3 spans 16 residues. The trim removed 5 bases at V and 1 base at J, leaving 7 bases unmatched. The CDR3 protein is CASSAWTGGANTEAFF. CDR3 coding DNA: TGTGCCAGCAGCGCATGGACAGGGGGGGCGAACACTGAAGCTTTCTTT.

This chain connects TRBV28 to TRBJ1-3, with 9 bases aligning to TRBD1. Germline trimming cut 6 bases from V and 0 bases from J; bases unmatched to any gene: 3. CDR3 length equals 15 residues. CDR1 and CDR2 from the germline V gene are MDHEN and SYDVKM. The CDR3 sequence is CASRGQGDSGNTIYF. CDR3 DNA: TGTGCCAGCAGGGGACAGGGAGACTCTGGAAACACCATATATTTT.

This rearrangement joins TRBV29-1 to TRBJ1-2; TRBD1 agrees at 7 bases. The trim removed 7 bases at V and 11 bases at J, leaving 16 bases unmatched. Germline V gives CDR1 SQVTM, CDR2 ANQGSEA. This CDR3 is 13 amino acids long. In DNA form, the CDR3 reads TGCAGCGCGGGCCAGGGACAGAAGAACGGGTACACCTTC. Its protein product is CSAGQGQKNGYTF.

This clone was seen just once. The chain has TRBV7-7 and TRBJ1-1, with TRBD1 matching over 11 bases. Germline CDR1 reads SSHAT; CDR2 reads FNYEAQ (reference sequence). Trimming cost V 0 bases and J 3 bases; bases outside gene matches: 9. The length of the CDR3 is 18 residues. CDR3: CASSLAFGTGGLDTEAFF. DNA for the CDR3: TGTGCCAGCAGCTTAGCGTTCGGGACAGGGGGTCTGGACACTGAAGCTTTCTTT.

This clone is medium-sized. The CDR3 region has the DNA TGTGCCAGCGGGACACAGAACACTGAAGCTTTCTTT. It translates to CASGTQNTEAFF. V and J are TRBV7-9 and TRBJ1-1; perhaps TRBD1 as D (6 bases). Looked up from germline, CDR1 is SEHNR and CDR2 is FQNEAQ (reference sequence). V lost 8 bases and J 1 base, leaving 8 bases between the germline ends. CDR3 length: 12 residues.

This chain joins TRBV19 and TRBJ1-1; no reliable D call. The germline V gene encodes CDR1 LNHDA and CDR2 SQIVND (reference sequence). The CDR3 has 13 residues. With 4 bases removed from V and 3 bases from J, the gap between germline ends came to 9 bases. This CDR3 is CASSTVADTEAFF. CDR3 in DNA: TGTGCCAGTAGTACGGTAGCGGACACTGAAGCTTTCTTT.

This clone was detected ten times or more. This rearrangement joins TRBV6-1 to TRBJ2-7, with TRBD1 matching over 9 bases. The CDR3 length is 15 residues. Germline CDR1 and CDR2: MNHNS and SASEGT. V was pared by 7 bases and J by 6 bases, with 13 bases of the junction left unmatched. CDR3 nucleotides: TGTGCCAGCACCCAACCAGGGACAGGGTCGACCGAGCAGTACTTC. Protein sequence: CASTQPGTGSTEQYF.

The J gene is TRBJ2-3, the V gene TRBV6-5, with 8 bases lining up with TRBD2. The V and J ends lost 5 bases and 3 bases, in that order; junction bases with no gene match: 4. The CDR3 covers 14 residues. Germline V gene lookup returns CDR1 MNHEY and CDR2 SVGAGI. The CDR3 DNA reads as TGTGCCAGCAGTGAAAAGCGGGAGACAGATACGCAGTATTTT. This sequence encodes CASSEKRETDTQYF.

The chain couples TRBV4-1 to TRBJ1-2, with D hard to call. The V end was cut by 3 bases, the J end by 7 bases, with 15 bases between. This CDR3 is built from 14 residues. CDR1 and CDR2 from the germline V gene are MGHRA and YSYEKL. CDR3 protein: CASSQVPAGPGYTF. CDR3 nucleotide sequence: TGCGCCAGCAGCCAGGTTCCAGCAGGTCCTGGCTACACCTTC.

The V gene is TRBV27, the J gene TRBJ2-5; D is possibly TRBD2 (6 bases). Looked up from germline, CDR1 is MNHEY and CDR2 is SMNVEV (reference sequence). This CDR3 has 15 amino acids. V was shortened by 1 base and J by 2 bases, with 11 bases between the two germline ends. CDR3 DNA: TGTGCCAGCAGTTTATGGGGGAGGCTACAAGAGACCCAGTACTTC. Amino acids: CASSLWGRLQETQYF.

This clone was recorded only once. The rearrangement joins TRBV6-5 to TRBJ1-2, with 7 bases lining up with TRBD1. Germline CDR1 is MNHEY and CDR2 is SVGAGI. The CDR3 consists of 15 residues. V was pared by 2 bases and J by 4 bases, with 7 bases of the junction left unmatched. The DNA of the CDR3 is TGTGCCAGCAGTTACCCGGTGGCAGGGGGCTATGGCTACACCTTC. It is translated as CASSYPVAGGYGYTF.

The gene calls are TRBV29-1 and TRBJ1-2; D perhaps matches TRBD1 (5 bases). V was clipped by 0 bases and J by 8 bases, with 10 bases between them. Germline lookup yields CDR1 SQVTM and CDR2 ANQGSEA. The CDR3 runs to 12 residues. The CDR3 DNA reads as TGCAGCGTTGAAGATCAGGGTGGGGGCTACACCTTC. It codes for CSVEDQGGGYTF.

The genes are TRBV5-1 and TRBJ2-5, with 9 bases that match TRBD1. The CDR3 runs 17 residues. Germline V gene lookup returns CDR1 SGHRS and CDR2 YFSETQ. After removal of 4 bases from V and 3 bases from J, the junction contained 13 bases not matched to a gene. The CDR3 loop is CASSTPGQGGLEETQYF. The CDR3 DNA reads TGCGCCAGCAGCACGCCGGGACAGGGTGGCTTGGAAGAGACCCAGTACTTC.

The J gene is TRBJ2-1, the V gene TRBV30, with D unresolved. The CDR3 has 13 residues. CDR1 GTSNPN and CDR2 SVGIG come from the germline V gene (reference sequence). Between the trimmed V and J ends, which lost 5 bases and 3 bases, there was a span of 11 bases. The CDR3 loop is CAWAVAYYNEQFF. CDR3 DNA sequence: TGTGCCTGGGCAGTTGCTTACTACAATGAGCAGTTCTTC.

The chain carries TRBV23-1 and TRBJ2-7, with 12 bases matching TRBD2. TRBV23-1 is an ORF, with its function uncertain. J was trimmed by 4 bases and V by 1 base; bases with no gene match: 5. The CDR3 extends over 16 amino acids. In nucleotides, the CDR3 is TGCGCCAGCAGTCAATATCGACTAGCGGGGGAATACGAGCAGTACTTC. Its protein product is CASSQYRLAGEYEQYF.

This CDR3 is CASRAGTGAPGYTF. The CDR3 region has the DNA TGTGCCAGCAGGGCCGGGACAGGGGCTCCTGGCTACACCTTC. V is TRBV6-6 and J is TRBJ1-2; TRBD1 aligns across 10 bases. The germline V gene encodes CDR1 MNHNY and CDR2 SVGAGI (reference sequence). The CDR3 covers 14 residues. The V segment lost 6 bases and the J segment 7 bases; nucleotides outside the gene matches: 8.

The rearrangement uses TRBV9 and TRBJ2-7, with D maybe TRBD1 (6 bases). V was pared by 3 bases and J by 6 bases, with 16 bases between. The CDR3 consists of 14 residues. Germline V gene data show CDR1 as SGDLS and CDR2 as YYNGEE. CDR3 amino acids: CASSAASRGGEQYF. In DNA form, the CDR3 reads TGTGCCAGCAGCGCCGCCTCAAGAGGGGGCGAGCAGTACTTC.

This chain uses TRBV7-9 with TRBJ1-2; 7 bases fit TRBD1. Germline lookup yields CDR1 SEHNR and CDR2 FQNEAQ (reference sequence). With 1 base clipped from V and 4 bases from J, the junction kept 6 bases outside the gene matches. The CDR3 contains 15 residues. DNA for the CDR3: TGTGCCAGCAGCTTAGAATCAGGGGGTGGCTATGGCTACACCTTC. This translates into CASSLESGGGYGYTF.

CDR3 in amino acids: CASSVAQSNTGELFF. CDR3 coding DNA: TGTGCCAGCAGCGTAGCACAGTCGAACACCGGGGAGCTGTTTTTT. The chain has TRBV9 and TRBJ2-2; unclear D gene. The CDR3 is 15 residues long. Trimming took off 0 bases at V and 0 bases at J, with 6 bases between the two ends. Germline V lookup: CDR1 SGDLS, CDR2 YYNGEE.

Points on this clone: The sample carries other DNA sequences with the same CDR3. The chain links TRBV5-1 to TRBJ2-7, with 9 bases lining up with TRBD1. CDR1 and CDR2 from the germline V gene are SGHRS and YFSETQ. The J segment lost 4 bases and the V segment lost 0 bases, leaving 2 bases of the junction unmatched. The CDR3 totals 14 residues. CDR3 bases: TGCGCCAGCAGCTTGGCGGGACAGGGTTACGAGCAGTACTTC. Amino acids: CASSLAGQGYEQYF. Filled out from reference TRBV5-1 and TRBJ2-7, the complete variable domain reads KAGVTQTPRYLIKTRGQQVTLSCSPISGHRSVSWYQQTPGQGLQFLFEYFSETQRNKGNFPGRFSGRQFSNSRSEMNVSTLELGDSALYLCASSLAGQGYEQYFGPGTRLTVT.

This chain joins TRBV29-1 and TRBJ1-1; D remains unclear. Germline CDR1 SQVTM, CDR2 ANQGSEA. Trimming cost V 2 bases and J 5 bases, with 9 bases left between them. CDR3 length equals 12 residues. The DNA of the CDR3 is TGCAGCGTTGAAAGTGGGAGGACTGAAGCTTTCTTT. This sequence encodes CSVESGRTEAFF. The variable domain in full, with the rest retrieved from reference TRBV29-1 and TRBJ1-1, is SAVISQKPSRDICQRGTSLTIQCQVDSQVTMMFWYRQQPGQSLTLIATANQGSEATYESGFVIDKFPISRPNLTFSTLTVSNMSPEDSSIYLCSVESGRTEAFFGQGTRLTVV.

The chain employs TRBV7-9 and TRBJ1-4; 8 nucleotides align to TRBD1. The CDR3 totals 15 residues. After removal of 6 bases from V and 4 bases from J, the junction contained 7 bases not matched to a gene. CDR1 and CDR2 from the germline V gene are SEHNR and FQNEAQ (reference sequence). The DNA of the CDR3 is TGTGCCAGCAGTCTCCAGGGGGCTGATAATGAAAAACTGTTTTTT. Its protein is CASSLQGADNEKLFF.